The 16 T cell receptor beta chains below come from one sample, sequenced in a study of tumor and adjacent non-tumor tissue in lung cancer. This sample's RNA came from whole unsorted tissue. The library came from three nested PCR rounds adapted from ARM-PCR protocols. TCRdb reanalysed the multiplex PCR reads using MiXCR and keeps one entry per CDR3 protein. This table has 200,000 to 250,000 distinct CDR3 sequences, 71% appearing once. Sequenced: lung tumor tissue. These receptors came from a man aged 60 to 75 with non-small cell lung cancer.

Of note for this clonotype: Being one base from a much bigger clone, this may be a read error. This rearrangement joins TRBV29-1 to TRBJ2-2, with D possibly being TRBD2 (6 bases). This CDR3 is 13 amino acids long. Per germline, CDR1 SQVTM and CDR2 ANQGSEA. V was cut by 4 bases and J by 7 bases, with 13 bases left in between. The CDR3 is CSVGRDPDGELFF. CDR3 nucleotide sequence: TGCAGCGTTGGGAGGGACCCCGACGGGGAGCTGTTTTTT.

A note on this clonotype: Given a much more abundant clone one base away, this may be a read error. The CDR3 does not end in the conserved phenylalanine or tryptophan, so this is likely a read error. CDR3: CASSLGGTASNQPQHY. The CDR3 nucleotides read TGTGCCAGCAGCTTGGGGGGGACAGCGAGCAATCAGCCCCAGCATTAT. This sequence joins TRBV12-3 or TRBV12-4 and TRBJ1-5, with 7 positions matching TRBD1. The CDR3 sequence is 16 residues long. V trimming: 6 bases; J trimming: 1 base; junction bases outside the gene matches: 9.

For this clonotype: At one boundary the junction diverges from the germline segment, which might be a read error. The V and J genes are TRBV12-3 or TRBV12-4 and TRBJ1-5, with 8 bases that match TRBD1. The CDR3 is 16 residues long. CDR3 region: CASSLCGTGSNQPQHF. Here the CDR3 DNA reads TGTGCCAGCAGTTTATGTGGGACAGGTAGCAATCAGCCACAGCATTTT.

For this clonotype: At one end, the junction sequence differs from germline, possibly due to a read error. The chain has TRBV4-1 and TRBJ2-2; D remains ambiguous. Germline V lookup: CDR1 MGHRA, CDR2 YSYEKL. The CDR3 is made up of 15 amino acids. The CDR3 coding sequence is TGCGCCAGCAGCCAAGGGATGGCGAACAGCGGGGAGCTGTTTTTT. The encoded protein is CASSQGMANSGELFF.

Of note for this clonotype: Relative to the germline gene, one junction end is altered; a read error may explain this. The chain is built from TRBV28 and TRBJ2-7; the D is unclear. Germline CDR1 is MDHEN and CDR2 is SYDVKM. The CDR3 has 15 amino acids. The CDR3 nucleotides read TGTGCCAACAGTTCCGATTCCCCACCCGGCTACGAGCAGTACTTC. The encoded protein is CANSSDSPPGYEQYF.

As to this clonotype: This likely comes from a read error, as the CDR3 has no conserved phenylalanine or tryptophan at its end. CDR3 loop: CSGDRGRTEAFL. The CDR3 region has the DNA TGTAGCGGCGACAGGGGGCGAACTGAAGCTTTCTTG. The rearrangement uses TRBV29-1 and TRBJ1-1; 10 nucleotides align to TRBD1. Germline V gene data show CDR1 as SQVTM and CDR2 as ANQGSEA. The CDR3 runs 12 residues.

This clonotype was counted once. The junction differs from germline at one of its ends, possibly a read error. CDR3 sequence reads: CASSPDRANQPKHF. The CDR3 nucleotides read TGTGCCAGCAGTCCCGACAGGGCCAATCAGCCCAAGCATTTT. The chain carries TRBV12-3 or TRBV12-4 and TRBJ1-5; 7 nucleotides agree with TRBD1. This CDR3 contains 14 residues.

With respect to this clonotype: This may be a read error: a much more frequent sequence differs by one nucleotide. CDR3 amino acids: CASRETLSSGNTIYF. As DNA, the CDR3 is TGTGCCAGCAGGGAGACATTGAGCTCTGGAAACACCATATATTTT. The chain employs TRBV12-3 or TRBV12-4 and TRBJ1-3; D is uncertain. The CDR3 is 15 residues long. V lost 6 bases and J 0 bases, leaving 12 bases between the germline ends.

The V and J genes are TRBV19 and TRBJ1-5; D might be TRBD1 (6 bases). The germline V gene has CDR1 LNHDA and CDR2 SQIVND (reference sequence). Trimming cost V 9 bases and J 0 bases, with 30 bases left between them. This CDR3 has 20 amino acids. For the CDR3, the DNA is TGTGCCAGCAAAAGGATTTGGGGGGCGAGAGAGGAATATAGCAATCAGCCCCAGCATTTT. It specifies CASKRIWGAREEYSNQPQHF.

This rearrangement joins TRBV11-2 to TRBJ2-3; D is perhaps TRBD2 (6 bases). The CDR3 contains 16 residues. V was shortened by 6 bases and J by 1 base, with 17 bases between the two germline ends. Per germline, CDR1 SGHAT and CDR2 FQNNGV. The CDR3 region has the DNA TGTGCCAGCAGTCCAGAGATGGGGGGACGCACAGATACGCAGTATTTT. Its protein product is CASSPEMGGRTDTQYF.

A few counts support this clonotype. The chain joins TRBV20-1 to TRBJ2-1; no reliable D call. CDR3 length: 12 residues. V gave up 8 bases and J gave up 16 bases, with 24 bases separating them. The germline CDR1 and CDR2 sequences are DFQATT and SNEGSKA (reference sequence). DNA for the CDR3: TGCAGTCTAACCCCCAGCCGCAATGAGCGCTTCTTC. Protein product: CSLTPSRNERFF.

This sequence joins TRBV30 and TRBJ1-3; D call uncertain. This CDR3 has 13 amino acids. With 2 bases removed from V and 2 bases from J, the gap between germline ends came to 7 bases. Germline V gene lookup returns CDR1 GTSNPN and CDR2 SVGIG (reference sequence). CDR3 region: CAWSRGAGNTIYF. For the CDR3, the DNA is TGTGCCTGGAGTCGCGGAGCTGGAAACACCATATATTTT.

Note on this clonotype: The missing conserved phenylalanine or tryptophan at the end of this CDR3 makes a read error likely. The chain joins TRBV11-3 to TRBJ1-6, with TRBD1 as a possible D gene (6 bases). The V gene lost 2 bases and the J gene lost 4 bases, with 9 bases spanning the gap. This CDR3 has 15 amino acids. Germline V gives CDR1 SGHNT, CDR2 YENEEA. CDR3 nucleotide sequence: TGTGCCAGCAGCTTAACAGGGAAATATAATTCACCCCTCCACCTT. Translated, it gives CASSLTGKYNSPLHL.

Notes on this clonotype: Without the conserved terminal phenylalanine or tryptophan, this CDR3 likely stems from a read error. This rearrangement joins TRBV6-1 to TRBJ1-5; D not resolved. Deletions cut 8 bases from V and 2 bases from J, with 13 bases between. Germline CDR1 and CDR2: MNHNS and SASEGT. CDR3 length: 14 amino acids. The CDR3 DNA sequence: TGTGCCAGCCTATTGGAGGCGGGCAATCAGCCCCAGCATCTT. Translating gives CASLLEAGNQPQHL.

Note on this clonotype: The CDR3 does not close with the conserved phenylalanine or tryptophan, likely indicating a read error. The chain carries TRBV20-1 and TRBJ2-1; TRBD2 aligns across 8 bases. Germline CDR1 and CDR2: DFQATT and SNEGSKA (reference sequence). CDR3 length: 15 residues. DNA for the CDR3: TGCAGTGTTAGATCCCTAGCGGGCTCCTACAATGAGCAGTTCCTC. It translates to CSVRSLAGSYNEQFL.

Details on this clonotype: One base away lies a much larger clone, so this may be a sequencing read error. The conserved final phenylalanine or tryptophan is absent from the CDR3, which likely points to a read error. CDR3 amino acids: CSVTGTVYEQYI. CDR3 in DNA: TGCAGCGTTACCGGGACAGTCTACGAGCAGTACATC. V usage is TRBV29-1 and J usage is TRBJ2-7, with TRBD1 matching over 7 bases. Trimming cost V 5 bases and J 3 bases; bases outside gene matches: 4. The CDR3 runs to 12 residues. Germline CDR1 and CDR2: SQVTM and ANQGSEA.